Sequencing of this T cell receptor beta chain was carried out in a study of blood T cell repertoires in COVID-19. Across the whole study: PBMCs, B-cell-depleted T cells, or T cells were the source of the cDNA or gDNA that made up the material.

Profiled with immunoSEQ multiplex PCR; TCRdb holds only in-frame clones, not every one. The sample has roughly 29,000 clones, more than 70% seen once. Germline V gives CDR1 MDHEN, CDR2 SYDVKM. Trimming stripped 3 bases from V and 6 bases from J, with 17 bases between. The CDR3 spans 16 residues. The sequence derives from a boy between 2 and 10 years old with active or convalescent COVID-19. The sample consisted of peripheral blood. The rearrangement joins TRBV28 to TRBJ2-2; D is possibly TRBD2 (7 bases). DNA for the CDR3: TGTGCCAGCAGTTTGAGGTGGGGGGGCGCCGCCGGGGAGCTGTTTTTT. Protein sequence: CASSLRWGGAAGELFF.